This T cell receptor (beta chain) appears in the sequencing data of a study of blood T cell repertoires in COVID-19. In the study overall: Samples came from the United States, Italy and Spain, spanning acute and convalescent COVID-19. In each case, the material was cDNA or gDNA derived from T cells, B-cell-depleted T cells, or PBMCs.

Methods used by the authors: Reference gene primer amplification yielded estimated nucleated cell counts. Clones were sequenced by immunoSEQ multiplex PCR, and TCRdb holds only the in-frame ones, with some missing. That table gives V, J and clone size, and the DNA gave D and trimming. The sample comprises 50,000 to 75,000 clones, approximately 95% of which are singletons, and approximately 2.9% rests with the top ten. The TCR sequence derives from a man between 65 and 80 years old with active COVID-19. Sequencing was done on a sample of peripheral blood.

The CDR3 is CASSLSEVYEQFF. Here the CDR3 DNA reads TGTGCCAGCAGCTTGTCAGAAGTCTATGAGCAGTTCTTC. J is TRBJ2-1 and V is TRBV5-6; D is unclear. The ends were cut back, 1 base at V and 8 bases at J, with 10 bases in the middle. There are 13 residues in the CDR3. CDR1 is SGHDT and CDR2 is YYEEEE in the germline V gene.